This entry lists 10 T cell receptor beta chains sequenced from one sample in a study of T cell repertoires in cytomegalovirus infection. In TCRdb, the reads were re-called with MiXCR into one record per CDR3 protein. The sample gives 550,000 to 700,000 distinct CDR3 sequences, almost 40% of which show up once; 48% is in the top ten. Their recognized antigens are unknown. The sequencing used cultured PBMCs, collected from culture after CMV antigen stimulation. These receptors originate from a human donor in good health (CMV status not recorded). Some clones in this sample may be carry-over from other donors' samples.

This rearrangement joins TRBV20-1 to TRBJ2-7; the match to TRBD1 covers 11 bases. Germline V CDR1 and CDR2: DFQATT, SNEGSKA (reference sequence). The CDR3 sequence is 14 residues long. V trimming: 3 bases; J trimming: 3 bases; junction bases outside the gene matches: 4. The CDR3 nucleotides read TGCAGTGCTAGCCCCGGGACAGGGGGCTACGAGCAGTACTTC. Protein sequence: CSASPGTGGYEQYF.

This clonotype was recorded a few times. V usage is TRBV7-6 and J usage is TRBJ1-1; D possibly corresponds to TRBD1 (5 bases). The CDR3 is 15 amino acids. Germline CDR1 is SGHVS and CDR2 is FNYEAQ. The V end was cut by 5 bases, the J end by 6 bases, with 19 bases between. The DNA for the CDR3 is TGTGCCAGCAGCCCCCCCGGGGCCAGGGCTTCTGAAGCTTTCTTT. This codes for CASSPPGARASEAFF.

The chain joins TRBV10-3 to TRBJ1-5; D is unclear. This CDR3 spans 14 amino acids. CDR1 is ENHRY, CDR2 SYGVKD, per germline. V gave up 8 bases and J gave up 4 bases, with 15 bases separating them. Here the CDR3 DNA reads TGTGCCATCGCCGCCTCCACCACTAATCAGCCCCAGCATTTT. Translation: CAIAASTTNQPQHF.

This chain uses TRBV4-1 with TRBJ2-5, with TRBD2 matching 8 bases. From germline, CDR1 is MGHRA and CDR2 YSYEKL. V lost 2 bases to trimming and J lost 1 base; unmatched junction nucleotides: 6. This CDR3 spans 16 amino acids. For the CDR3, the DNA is TGCGCCAGCAGCCAAAGACTAGCGAGAGGCCAAGAGACCCAGTACTTC. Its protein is CASSQRLARGQETQYF.

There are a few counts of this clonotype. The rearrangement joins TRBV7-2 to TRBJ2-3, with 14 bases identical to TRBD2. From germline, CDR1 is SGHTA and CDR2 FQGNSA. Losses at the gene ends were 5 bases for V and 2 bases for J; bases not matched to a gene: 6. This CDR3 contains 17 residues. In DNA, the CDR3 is TGTGCCAGCAGCCCGACTAGCGGGGGGGTACACACAGATACGCAGTATTTT. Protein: CASSPTSGGVHTDTQYF.

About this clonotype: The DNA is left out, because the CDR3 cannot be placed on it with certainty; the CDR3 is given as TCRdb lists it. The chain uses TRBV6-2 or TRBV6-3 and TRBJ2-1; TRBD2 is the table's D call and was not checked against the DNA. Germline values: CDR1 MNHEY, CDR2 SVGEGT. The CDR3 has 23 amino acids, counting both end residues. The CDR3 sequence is CASSCPATSVPAVARLAENEQFF.

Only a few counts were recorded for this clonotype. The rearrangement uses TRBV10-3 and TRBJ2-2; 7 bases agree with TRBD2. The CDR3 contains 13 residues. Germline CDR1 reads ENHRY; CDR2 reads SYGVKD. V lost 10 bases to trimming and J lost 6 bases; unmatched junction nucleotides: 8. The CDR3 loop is CATRAGVAGELFF. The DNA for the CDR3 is TGTGCCACCCGCGCGGGAGTCGCCGGGGAGCTGTTTTTT.

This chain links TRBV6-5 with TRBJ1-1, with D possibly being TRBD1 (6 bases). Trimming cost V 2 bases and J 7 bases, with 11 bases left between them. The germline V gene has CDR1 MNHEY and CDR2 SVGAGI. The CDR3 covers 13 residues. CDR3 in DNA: TGTGCCAGCAGTTACGGGGGGCTGGTTGAAGCTTTCTTT. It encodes CASSYGGLVEAFF.

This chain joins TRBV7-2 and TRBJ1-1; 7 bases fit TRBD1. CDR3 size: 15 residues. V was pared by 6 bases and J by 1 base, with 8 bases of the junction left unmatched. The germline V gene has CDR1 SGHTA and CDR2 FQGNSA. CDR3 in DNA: TGTGCCAGCAGACGGGACAGACTGACGAACACTGAAGCTTTCTTT. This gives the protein CASRRDRLTNTEAFF.

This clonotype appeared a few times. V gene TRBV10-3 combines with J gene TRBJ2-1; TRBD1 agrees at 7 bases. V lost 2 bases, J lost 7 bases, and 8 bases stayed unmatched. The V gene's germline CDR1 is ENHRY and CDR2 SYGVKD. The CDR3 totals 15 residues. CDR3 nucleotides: TGTGCCATCAGTGAGAAGGACAGGTCTATAAATGAGCAGTTCTTC. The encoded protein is CAISEKDRSINEQFF.